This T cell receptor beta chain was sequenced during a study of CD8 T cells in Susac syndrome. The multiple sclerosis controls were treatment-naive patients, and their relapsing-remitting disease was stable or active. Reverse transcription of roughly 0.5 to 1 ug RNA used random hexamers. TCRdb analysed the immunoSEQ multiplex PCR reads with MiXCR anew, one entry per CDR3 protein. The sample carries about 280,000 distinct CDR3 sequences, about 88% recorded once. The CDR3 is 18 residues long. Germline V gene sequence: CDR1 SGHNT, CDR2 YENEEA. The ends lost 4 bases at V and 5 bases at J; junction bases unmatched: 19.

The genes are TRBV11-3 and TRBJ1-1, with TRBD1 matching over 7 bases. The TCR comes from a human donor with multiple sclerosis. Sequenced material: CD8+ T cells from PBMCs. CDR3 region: CASSWKDWEHRGLTEAFF. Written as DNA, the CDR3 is TGTGCCAGCAGCTGGAAGGATTGGGAACACAGGGGATTAACTGAAGCTTTCTTT.